The table lists the clone carrying this TCR beta chain with many counts. Its antigen is currently unknown. The source of the sample is a study of T-cell memory formation after mild COVID-19. Study information: TCR clusters were mostly donor specific. General study findings and limits: Balance between CD4 and CD8 was seen in clones contracting day 15 to 85, and a CD4+ lean was seen in later expanders. Pre-infection memory carried some responding clones, suggesting that cross-reactive memory joined. Mainly in CM and EM were contracting CD4+ clones; CD8+ were in EMRA.

The V end was cut by 2 bases, the J end by 3 bases, with 10 bases between. The germline V gene has CDR1 KGHSH and CDR2 LQKENI. CDR3 size: 14 residues. MiXCR was run by TCRdb on the 5' RACE reads, yielding one entry per CDR3 protein. The sample consists of 450,000 to 650,000 distinct CDR3 sequences, roughly a fifth of them appearing once. The chain is built from TRBV18 and TRBJ1-1; D gene unclear. Material for sequencing was PBMCs or a T cell subset sorted from them (not recorded which). This clonotype originated in an adult woman who had mild COVID-19 (a few samples of this study predate the infection). Cell type and time point are not known. The chain's CDR3 is CASSPGSLYTEAFF. CDR3 DNA sequence: TGTGCCAGCTCACCAGGCAGTCTATACACTGAAGCTTTCTTT.